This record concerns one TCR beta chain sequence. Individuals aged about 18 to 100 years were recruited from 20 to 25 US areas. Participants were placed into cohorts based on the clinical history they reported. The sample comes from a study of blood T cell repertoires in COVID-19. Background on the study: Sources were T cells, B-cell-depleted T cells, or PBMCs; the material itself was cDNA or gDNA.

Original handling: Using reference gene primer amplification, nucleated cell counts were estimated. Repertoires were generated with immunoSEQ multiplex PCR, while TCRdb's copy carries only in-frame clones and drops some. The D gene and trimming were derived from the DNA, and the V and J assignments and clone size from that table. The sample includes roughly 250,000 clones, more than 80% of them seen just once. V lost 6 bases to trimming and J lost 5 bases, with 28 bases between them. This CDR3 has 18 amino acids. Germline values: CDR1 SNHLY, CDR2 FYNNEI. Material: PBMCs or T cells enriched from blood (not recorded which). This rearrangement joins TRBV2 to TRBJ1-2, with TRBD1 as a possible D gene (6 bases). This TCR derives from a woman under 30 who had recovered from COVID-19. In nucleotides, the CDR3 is TGTGCCAGCAGGGCGGGAGTGTTCCTGGAGGGGAGGGGGTATGGCTACACCTTC. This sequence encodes CASRAGVFLEGRGYGYTF.